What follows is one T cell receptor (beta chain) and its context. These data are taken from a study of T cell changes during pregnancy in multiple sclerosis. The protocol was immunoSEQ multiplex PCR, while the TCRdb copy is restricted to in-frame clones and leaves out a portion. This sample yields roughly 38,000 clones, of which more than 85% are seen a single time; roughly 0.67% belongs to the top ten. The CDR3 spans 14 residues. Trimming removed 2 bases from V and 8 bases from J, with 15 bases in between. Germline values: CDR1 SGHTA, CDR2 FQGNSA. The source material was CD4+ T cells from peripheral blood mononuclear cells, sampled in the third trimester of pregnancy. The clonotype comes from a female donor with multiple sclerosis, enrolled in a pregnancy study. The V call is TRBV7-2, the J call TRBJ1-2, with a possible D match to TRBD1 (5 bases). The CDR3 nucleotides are TGTGCCAGCAGCTTACAACTTGCGGGGCGCGGCTACACCTTC. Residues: CASSLQLAGRGYTF.